Sequencing of this TCR beta chain was carried out in a study of shared clonotypes between healthy human individuals. Germline-derived CDR1 and CDR2 are MDHEN and SYDVKM. Trimming took 1 base from V and 1 from J, leaving 4 bases between them. CDR3 length: 13 residues. Recent vaccinations or acute infections were absent in the healthy HIV-negative adult donors. Each donor was a Caucasian adult residing in Nashville, Tennessee. Profiled with immunoSEQ multiplex PCR; TCRdb holds only in-frame clones, not every one. The sample has some 470,000 clones, over 60% seen once. This chain joins TRBV28 and TRBJ1-1; D unresolved. The receptor was derived from a woman in her 40s in good health. Some clones in this sample may be carry-over from other donors' samples. Sequenced: PBMCs. For the CDR3, the DNA is TGTGCCAGCAGTTTATCGCAGAACACTGAAGCTTTCTTT. Translated: CASSLSQNTEAFF. The entire variable domain, with the rest obtained from reference TRBV28 and TRBJ1-1, is as follows: DVKVTQSSRYLVKRTGEKVFLECVQDMDHENMFWYRQDPGLGLRLIYFSYDVKMKEKGDIPEGYSVSREKKERFSLILESASTNQTSMYLCASSLSQNTEAFFGQGTRLTVV.